A single sample is the source of the 29 T cell receptor beta chains below, sequenced in a study of CD8 T cells in Susac syndrome. Reverse transcription of 0.5 to 1 ug RNA was performed with random hexamers. Each CDR3 protein is one row after TCRdb ran MiXCR on the immunoSEQ multiplex PCR reads. The profile covers around 130,000 distinct CDR3 sequences, with approximately 96% appearing a single time and approximately 0.15% taken by the ten largest. The specimen was CD4+ T cells from PBMCs. Every receptor here comes from a human donor with Susac syndrome.

CDR3 sequence (DNA): TGCGCCAGCACCTCCTATCCGGGTGGCCAAGAGACCCAGTACTTC. As protein: CASTSYPGGQETQYF. V gene TRBV5-1 combines with J gene TRBJ2-5; no firm D call. This CDR3 region has 15 residues. Deletions cut 6 bases from V and 1 base from J, with 16 bases between. The germline V gene has CDR1 SGHRS and CDR2 YFSETQ.

V usage is TRBV3-1 and J usage is TRBJ1-1; D unclear. This CDR3 contains 14 residues. The germline gives CDR1 LGHDT, CDR2 YNNKEL (reference sequence). The V end lost 3 bases, the J end lost 1 base, and 9 bases lay between the germline ends. The CDR3 spells CASSQFITNTEAFF. In DNA form, the CDR3 reads TGTGCCAGCAGCCAGTTCATAACGAACACTGAAGCTTTCTTT.

The J gene is TRBJ1-2, the V gene TRBV12-3 or TRBV12-4; no clear D. The CDR3 is 14 amino acids. Between the trimmed V and J ends, which lost 1 base and 1 base, there was a span of 7 bases. CDR3 region: CASSLVRSNYGYTF. CDR3 DNA: TGTGCCAGCAGTTTAGTAAGGAGTAACTATGGCTACACCTTC.

This clonotype was detected once. The chain is built from TRBV20-1 and TRBJ2-1; 11 bases agree with TRBD2. Germline V gene lookup returns CDR1 DFQATT and CDR2 SNEGSKA (reference sequence). The CDR3 covers 14 residues. Germline trimming cut 6 bases from V and 6 bases from J; bases unmatched to any gene: 7. Written as DNA, the CDR3 is TGCAGTGCCTCCTCTAGCGGGAGGTTCAATGAGCAGTTCTTC. Translating it yields CSASSSGRFNEQFF.

This rearrangement joins TRBV24-1 to TRBJ2-3; 7 bases fit TRBD2. Germline V gene sequence: CDR1 KGHDR, CDR2 SFDVKD. The CDR3 is made up of 12 amino acids. V lost 9 bases and J lost 3; bases outside the gene matches: 2. CDR3 residues: CATSGGTDTQYF. CDR3 coding DNA: TGTGCCACCTCGGGGGGAACAGATACGCAGTATTTT.

The chain is built from TRBV9 and TRBJ1-1; D is unclear. Germline V lookup: CDR1 SGDLS, CDR2 YYNGEE. V dropped 0 bases and J dropped 0 bases, with 3 bases sitting between them. The CDR3 totals 13 residues. CDR3 loop: CASSVEMNTEAFF. In DNA form, the CDR3 reads TGTGCCAGCAGCGTAGAGATGAACACTGAAGCTTTCTTT.

The chain joins TRBV29-1 to TRBJ1-2; tentative D call: TRBD1 (6 bases). CDR1 and CDR2 (germline): SQVTM, ANQGSEA. This CDR3 is built from 16 residues. V was clipped by 3 bases and J by 4 bases, with 21 bases between them. In DNA, the CDR3 is TGCAGCGTTGACGATAGCCCCCGCAGGGGCCTCTATGGCTACACCTTC. It yields the protein CSVDDSPRRGLYGYTF.

This chain connects TRBV15 to TRBJ2-5; 13 nucleotides match TRBD2. The CDR3 runs 16 residues. V shed 3 bases, J shed 5 bases, and the junction held 6 bases outside the gene matches. The germline gives CDR1 LNHNV, CDR2 YYDKDF (reference sequence). The CDR3 DNA sequence: TGTGCCACCAGCAGTGGGGGACTAGCGGGATACGAGACCCAGTACTTC. Its protein product is CATSSGGLAGYETQYF.

The chain combines TRBV20-1 with TRBJ2-3; 12 positions match TRBD2. The J segment lost 3 bases and the V segment lost 5 bases, leaving 9 bases of the junction unmatched. CDR3 length: 16 residues. In germline, CDR1 is DFQATT, CDR2 SNEGSKA (reference sequence). This chain's CDR3 is CSAPKRLAGGTDTQYF. The DNA for the CDR3 is TGCAGTGCTCCAAAGCGTCTAGCGGGAGGGACAGATACGCAGTATTTT.

The chain links TRBV3-1 to TRBJ2-7; D gene unclear. Germline V gene sequence: CDR1 LGHDT, CDR2 YNNKEL (reference sequence). The CDR3 is made up of 12 amino acids. Deletions cut 5 bases from V and 5 bases from J, with 10 bases between. The CDR3 protein is CASSFGRNEQYF. The CDR3 coding sequence is TGTGCCAGCAGCTTCGGACGGAACGAGCAGTACTTC.

The genes are TRBV5-5 and TRBJ2-5, with TRBD2 identical over 9 bases. Per germline, CDR1 SGHKS and CDR2 YYEKEE (reference sequence). Losses at the gene ends were 2 bases for V and 4 bases for J; bases not matched to a gene: 3. This CDR3 spans 14 amino acids. CDR3 sequence reads: CASSFSGSGETQYF. CDR3 sequence (DNA): TGTGCCAGCAGCTTTAGCGGGAGTGGAGAGACCCAGTACTTC.

This clonotype is a singleton in its sample. The genes are TRBV12-5 and TRBJ2-1, with 7 bases identical to TRBD2. V was clipped by 8 bases and J by 8 bases; unmatched bases: 9. The CDR3 runs 13 residues. The V gene's germline CDR1 is LGHNT and CDR2 FRNRAP. The CDR3 sequence: CASNREVGDEQFF. As DNA, the CDR3 is TGTGCTAGTAACCGGGAGGTAGGCGATGAGCAGTTCTTC.

The chain carries TRBV30 and TRBJ1-5; TRBD1 matches 8 bases. This CDR3 region has 13 residues. Germline-derived CDR1 and CDR2 are GTSNPN and SVGIG (reference sequence). J lost 9 bases, V lost 7 bases, and 11 bases had no gene match. The CDR3 region is CASTGEGSLPQHF. CDR3 DNA: TGTGCCTCGACAGGGGAAGGTTCTTTGCCCCAGCATTTT.

V is TRBV28 and J is TRBJ1-4; no definite D call. In germline, CDR1 is MDHEN, CDR2 SYDVKM. Trimming left V 8 bases short and J 6 bases short, with 19 bases between. CDR3 length: 15 residues. CDR3: CASALSRGGDEKLFF. The DNA of the CDR3 is TGTGCCAGCGCCCTAAGTCGGGGAGGCGATGAAAAACTGTTTTTT.

The chain has TRBV9 and TRBJ2-4; D remains ambiguous. With 0 bases removed from V and 6 bases from J, the gap between germline ends came to 10 bases. Germline CDR1 is SGDLS and CDR2 is YYNGEE. This CDR3 contains 14 residues. This CDR3 is CASSVGLGPNIQYF. The CDR3 DNA is TGTGCCAGCAGCGTAGGTTTAGGGCCAAACATTCAGTACTTC.

This chain joins TRBV7-9 and TRBJ1-5, with 9 bases fitting TRBD1. Per germline, CDR1 SEHNR and CDR2 FQNEAQ (reference sequence). The length of the CDR3 is 14 residues. V shed 3 bases, J shed 6 bases, and the junction held 3 bases outside the gene matches. The CDR3 bases are TGTGCCAGCAGCTTCACAGGGGGCGGTCAGCCCCAGCATTTT. It translates to CASSFTGGGQPQHF.

The chain has TRBV14 and TRBJ1-2; 7 nucleotides match TRBD1. The CDR3 spans 15 residues. V dropped 4 bases and J dropped 6; count of bases not matched to a gene: 11. Germline CDR1 is SGHDN and CDR2 is FVKESK. The CDR3 DNA is TGTGCCAGCAGCCCTACGGGACAGTTAGGGAATGGCTACACCTTC. Protein product: CASSPTGQLGNGYTF.

This chain connects TRBV10-3 to TRBJ1-2, with 7 bases fitting TRBD1. The CDR3 totals 13 residues. J lost 2 bases, V lost 10 bases, and 7 bases had no gene match. From germline, CDR1 is ENHRY and CDR2 SYGVKD. CDR3 protein: CATFGTVNYGYTF. Here the CDR3 DNA reads TGTGCCACCTTCGGGACAGTGAACTATGGCTACACCTTC.

V gene TRBV16 combines with J gene TRBJ2-7; no clear D gene. The germline V gene has CDR1 KGHSY and CDR2 FQNENV. The CDR3 runs 12 residues. The V end lost 2 bases, the J end lost 2 bases, and 4 bases lay between the germline ends. The CDR3 DNA reads as TGTGCCAGCAGCCAACGTCCCTACGAGCAGTACTTC. Residues: CASSQRPYEQYF.

The chain couples TRBV5-1 to TRBJ1-4; 7 bases are a match to TRBD1. This CDR3 is built from 15 residues. The V segment lost 5 bases and the J segment 10 bases; nucleotides outside the gene matches: 14. The germline V gene has CDR1 SGHRS and CDR2 YFSETQ. The CDR3 protein is CASSLAGQDLGKLFF. CDR3 coding DNA: TGCGCCAGCAGTCTGGCAGGACAGGACCTTGGAAAACTGTTTTTT.

The rearrangement uses TRBV12-3 or TRBV12-4 and TRBJ1-1; the D is unclear. The CDR3 loop spans 13 amino acids. Trimming cost V 5 bases and J 0 bases, with 7 bases left between them. CDR3 residues: CASSRFMNTEAFF. The CDR3 coding sequence is TGTGCCAGCAGTCGATTCATGAACACTGAAGCTTTCTTT.

V and J are TRBV6-1 and TRBJ2-3; D remains ambiguous. Germline CDR1 and CDR2: MNHNS and SASEGT. V gave up 3 bases and J gave up 4 bases, with 11 bases separating them. The length of the CDR3 is 14 residues. As DNA, the CDR3 is TGTGCCAGCAGTGACGGCAGATCATCAGATACGCAGTATTTT. Translated: CASSDGRSSDTQYF.

This clonotype was found a few times. The J gene is TRBJ2-1, the V gene TRBV20-1, with TRBD2 matching over 8 bases. V dropped 6 bases and J dropped 4; count of bases not matched to a gene: 2. Germline V lookup: CDR1 DFQATT, CDR2 SNEGSKA (reference sequence). CDR3 size: 12 residues. The chain's CDR3 is CSAGGGYNEQFF. In DNA, the CDR3 is TGCAGTGCCGGGGGGGGATACAATGAGCAGTTCTTC.

The V gene is TRBV12-3 or TRBV12-4, the J gene TRBJ2-7; maybe TRBD1 (5 bases). The ends were cut back, 10 bases at V and 2 bases at J, with 12 bases in the middle. The CDR3 loop spans 12 amino acids. CDR3 region: CATGAVPYEQYF. The CDR3, as DNA: TGTGCCACTGGGGCAGTCCCCTACGAGCAGTACTTC.

This chain links TRBV29-1 with TRBJ2-5, with D hard to call. Germline-derived CDR1 and CDR2 are SQVTM and ANQGSEA. Trimming shortened V by 4 bases and J by 4 bases, and 13 bases separated the two germline ends. This CDR3 contains 13 residues. The CDR3, as DNA: TGCAGCGTTGCCAGGTCCTCGGGAGAGACCCAGTACTTC. Its protein is CSVARSSGETQYF.

V gene TRBV18 combines with J gene TRBJ2-7; tentatively, D is TRBD1 (5 bases). This CDR3 is 14 amino acids long. The V end was cut by 1 base, the J end by 2 bases, with 9 bases between. Per germline, CDR1 KGHSH and CDR2 LQKENI. This CDR3 reads CASSPLETAYEQYF. CDR3 DNA sequence: TGTGCCAGCTCACCACTCGAGACAGCCTACGAGCAGTACTTC. The whole variable domain, remainder taken from reference TRBV18 and TRBJ2-7, is NAGVMQNPRHLVRRRGQEARLRCSPMKGHSHVYWYRQLPEEGLKFMVYLQKENIIDESGMPKERFSAEFPKEGPSILRIQQVVRGDSAAYFCASSPLETAYEQYFGPGTRLTVT.

The chain links TRBV11-1 to TRBJ2-2; unclear D gene. CDR3 length equals 14 residues. Germline V gene sequence: CDR1 SGHAT, CDR2 FQDESV (reference sequence). V gave up 1 base and J gave up 3 bases, with 6 bases separating them. Here the CDR3 DNA reads TGTGCCAGCAGCTTAGGTTTGGACACCGGGGAGCTGTTTTTT. This encodes CASSLGLDTGELFF.

The chain carries TRBV6-5 and TRBJ2-2, with TRBD1 matching 7 bases. The CDR3 covers 16 residues. J lost 0 bases, V lost 1 base, and 2 bases had no gene match. Germline V lookup: CDR1 MNHEY, CDR2 SVGAGI. The CDR3 DNA is TGTGCCAGCAGTTACTTCGGGACAGCGAACACCGGGGAGCTGTTTTTT. Amino acids: CASSYFGTANTGELFF.

This chain links TRBV20-1 with TRBJ2-1; D might be TRBD1 (6 bases). The CDR3 is 15 residues long. V was pared by 3 bases and J by 0 bases, with 12 bases between. Germline V lookup: CDR1 DFQATT, CDR2 SNEGSKA (reference sequence). The DNA of the CDR3 is TGCAGTGCTAGTGTAGGACAGAGCTCCTACAATGAGCAGTTCTTC. Its protein is CSASVGQSSYNEQFF.